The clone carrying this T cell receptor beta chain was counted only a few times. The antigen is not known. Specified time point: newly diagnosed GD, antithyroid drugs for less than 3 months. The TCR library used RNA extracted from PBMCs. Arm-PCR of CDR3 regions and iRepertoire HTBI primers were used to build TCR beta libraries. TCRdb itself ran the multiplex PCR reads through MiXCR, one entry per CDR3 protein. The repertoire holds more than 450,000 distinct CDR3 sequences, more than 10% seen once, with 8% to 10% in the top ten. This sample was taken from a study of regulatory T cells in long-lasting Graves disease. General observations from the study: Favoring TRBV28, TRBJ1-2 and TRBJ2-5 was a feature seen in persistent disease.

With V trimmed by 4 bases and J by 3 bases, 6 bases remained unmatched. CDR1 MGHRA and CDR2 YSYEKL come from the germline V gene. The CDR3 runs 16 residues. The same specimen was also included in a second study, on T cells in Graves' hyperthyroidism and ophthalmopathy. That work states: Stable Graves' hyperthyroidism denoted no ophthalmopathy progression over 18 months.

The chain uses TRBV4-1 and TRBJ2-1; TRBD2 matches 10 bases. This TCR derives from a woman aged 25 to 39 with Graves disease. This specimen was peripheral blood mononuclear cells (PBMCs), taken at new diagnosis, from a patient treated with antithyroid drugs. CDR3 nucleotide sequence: TGCGCCAGCAGCCCCTTCGGGACTAGCGTCTACAATGAGCAGTTCTTC. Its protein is CASSPFGTSVYNEQFF.